The 24 T cell receptor beta chains in this list originate from one sample, sequenced in a study of T cell responses to AZD1222 COVID-19 vaccine. The table came from immunoSEQ multiplex PCR; TCRdb's copy has only in-frame clones and leaves some out. The sample lists 95,000 to 130,000 clones, about 90% occurring once. The sample was peripheral blood, taken 28 days after the second AZD1222 dose. The receptors derive from an adult who received the AZD1222 COVID-19 vaccine.

V and J are TRBV29-1 and TRBJ2-7; D is uncertain. Trimming took off 3 bases at V and 5 bases at J, with 8 bases between the two ends. The CDR3 is 11 amino acids. Germline assignment: CDR1 SQVTM and CDR2 ANQGSEA. The CDR3 DNA sequence: TGCAGCGTTGATAGGGTCCACGAGCAGTACTTC. Encoded protein: CSVDRVHEQYF.

The rearrangement uses TRBV28 and TRBJ2-4; TRBD2 is a possible D gene (5 bases). V lost 2 bases to trimming and J lost 3 bases, with 5 bases between them. This CDR3 is built from 13 residues. Germline CDR1 reads MDHEN; CDR2 reads SYDVKM. CDR3 amino acids: CASSLGSKNIQYF. Written as DNA, the CDR3 is TGTGCCAGCAGTTTAGGGAGCAAAAACATTCAGTACTTC.

The chain carries TRBV19 and TRBJ2-3; D is perhaps TRBD1 (5 bases). Germline V gene sequence: CDR1 LNHDA, CDR2 SQIVND (reference sequence). V gave up 7 bases and J gave up 0 bases, with 20 bases separating them. The CDR3 has 17 amino acids. CDR3 sequence reads: CASILGATKASTDTQYF. Here the CDR3 DNA reads TGTGCCAGTATCCTAGGGGCCACAAAAGCTAGCACAGATACGCAGTATTTT.

The V and J genes are TRBV9 and TRBJ2-1, with TRBD2 as a possible D gene (5 bases). This CDR3 comprises 13 residues. The germline gives CDR1 SGDLS, CDR2 YYNGEE. V was trimmed by 0 bases and J by 6 bases, leaving 7 bases between them. CDR3 residues: CASSVGAANEQFF. CDR3 bases: TGTGCCAGCAGCGTAGGAGCGGCCAATGAGCAGTTCTTC. Based on the CDR3 plus reference TRBV9 and TRBJ2-1, the full variable domain is DSGVTQTPKHLITATGQRVTLRCSPRSGDLSVYWYQQSLDQGLQFLIQYYNGEERAKGNILERFSAQQFPDLHSELNLSSLELGDSALYFCASSVGAANEQFFGPGTRLTVL.

V usage is TRBV4-2 and J usage is TRBJ2-1, with TRBD2 matching over 11 bases. Losses at the gene ends were 5 bases for V and 4 bases for J; bases not matched to a gene: 7. This CDR3 contains 16 residues. Germline lookup yields CDR1 LGHNA and CDR2 YNFKEQ. In DNA, the CDR3 is TGTGCCAGCAGCACTGAGACTAGCGGGAATTACAATGAGCAGTTCTTC. This codes for CASSTETSGNYNEQFF.

This rearrangement joins TRBV5-5 to TRBJ1-2; possibly TRBD1 for D (5 bases). The CDR3 runs to 14 residues. From germline, CDR1 is SGHKS and CDR2 YYEKEE (reference sequence). V lost 4 bases and J 5 bases, leaving 15 bases between the germline ends. The CDR3, as DNA: TGTGCCAGCAGCCCATCCGAGGCAGGGTATGGCTACACCTTC. Protein: CASSPSEAGYGYTF.

The chain joins TRBV28 to TRBJ1-2; the match to TRBD1 covers 8 bases. Per germline, CDR1 MDHEN and CDR2 SYDVKM. Trimming took 3 bases from V and 4 from J; bases not matched to a gene: 10. The CDR3 runs to 16 residues. Here the CDR3 DNA reads TGTGCCAGCAGTTTGTCAGGGGGCTCCCAGTTCTATGGCTACACCTTC. The encoded protein is CASSLSGGSQFYGYTF.

The gene calls are TRBV7-2 and TRBJ1-2, with 7 positions matching TRBD1. The CDR3 covers 15 residues. Germline V gene sequence: CDR1 SGHTA, CDR2 FQGNSA. The V segment lost 5 bases and the J segment 3 bases; nucleotides outside the gene matches: 9. CDR3 nucleotide sequence: TGTGCCAGCAGCACTCCGGGACAGCTTTACTATGGCTACACCTTC. It encodes CASSTPGQLYYGYTF.

This clone was counted a single time. The chain combines TRBV19 with TRBJ2-7; D possibly corresponds to TRBD2 (7 bases). The CDR3 spans 14 residues. The V end lost 3 bases, the J end lost 7 bases, and 16 bases lay between the germline ends. The V gene's germline CDR1 is LNHDA and CDR2 SQIVND (reference sequence). The CDR3 is CASSIARETGEQYF. CDR3 sequence (DNA): TGTGCCAGTAGTATTGCGCGGGAGACAGGTGAGCAGTACTTC.

The rearrangement links TRBV4-1 to TRBJ1-5; perhaps TRBD1 as D (5 bases). The CDR3 length is 16 residues. V lost 0 bases and J 10 bases, leaving 19 bases between the germline ends. The germline gives CDR1 MGHRA, CDR2 YSYEKL. CDR3 bases: TGCGCCAGCAGCCAAGATCGGGACGGATTAGTGGATCCCCAGCATTTT. Translating gives CASSQDRDGLVDPQHF.

The rearrangement links TRBV9 to TRBJ2-2, with 7 bases fitting TRBD2. Losses at the gene ends were 6 bases for V and 7 bases for J; bases not matched to a gene: 9. This CDR3 contains 14 residues. The germline CDR1 and CDR2 sequences are SGDLS and YYNGEE. The CDR3 nucleotides read TGTGCCAGCACCGCCGGGAGGATGGGCGGGGAGCTGTTTTTT. It is translated as CASTAGRMGGELFF.

The chain is built from TRBV18 and TRBJ1-2, with 7 bases that match TRBD1. This CDR3 is built from 14 residues. Germline CDR1 and CDR2: KGHSH and LQKENI. J was trimmed by 3 bases and V by 2 bases; bases with no gene match: 3. This CDR3 is CASSPGGQHYGYTF. DNA of the CDR3: TGTGCCAGCTCACCAGGGGGACAGCACTATGGCTACACCTTC.

This sequence joins TRBV7-2 and TRBJ2-3; 11 nucleotides align to TRBD2. The CDR3 is 14 residues long. With 3 bases clipped from V and 4 bases from J, the junction kept 0 bases outside the gene matches. Germline CDR1 SGHTA, CDR2 FQGNSA. The DNA of the CDR3 is TGTGCCAGCAGCTTGGGACTAGCGGCAGATACGCAGTATTTT. This gives the protein CASSLGLAADTQYF.

The rearrangement links TRBV7-2 to TRBJ2-1; D may be TRBD2 (6 bases). Deletions cut 5 bases from V and 1 base from J, with 24 bases between. This CDR3 spans 19 amino acids. The V gene's germline CDR1 is SGHTA and CDR2 FQGNSA. CDR3 region: CASSTRVGGSGLSYNEQFF. CDR3 coding DNA: TGTGCCAGCAGCACCCGAGTCGGGGGTAGCGGCCTTTCCTACAATGAGCAGTTCTTC.

The chain employs TRBV5-1 and TRBJ1-3; no clear D. The ends were cut back, 2 bases at V and 0 bases at J, with 12 bases in the middle. The CDR3 spans 16 residues. Germline CDR1 and CDR2: SGHRS and YFSETQ. The CDR3 DNA sequence: TGCGCCAGCAGCTTTGGCGGTTTGAGCTCTGGAAACACCATATATTTT. Translation: CASSFGGLSSGNTIYF. Together with reference TRBV5-1 and TRBJ1-3, the CDR3 gives the full variable domain: KAGVTQTPRYLIKTRGQQVTLSCSPISGHRSVSWYQQTPGQGLQFLFEYFSETQRNKGNFPGRFSGRQFSNSRSEMNVSTLELGDSALYLCASSFGGLSSGNTIYFGEGSWLTVV.

The chain carries TRBV10-3 and TRBJ1-1; 8 bases align to TRBD1. The CDR3 contains 16 residues. The germline CDR1 and CDR2 sequences are ENHRY and SYGVKD. V was clipped by 0 bases and J by 5 bases; unmatched bases: 8. The CDR3 DNA follows: TGTGCCATCAGTGAGTCGCGGACAGGGCTGATTACTGAAGCTTTCTTT. Its protein is CAISESRTGLITEAFF.

The gene calls are TRBV28 and TRBJ1-1, with D unresolved. There are 13 residues in the CDR3. The V and J ends lost 8 bases and 5 bases respectively, with 15 bases between them. The germline gives CDR1 MDHEN, CDR2 SYDVKM. The CDR3 sequence: CASLTHMETEAFF. The CDR3 nucleotides are TGTGCCAGCTTGACACATATGGAGACTGAAGCTTTCTTT.

This clone showed up just once. The rearrangement links TRBV2 to TRBJ1-5, with D maybe TRBD1 (6 bases). The CDR3 length is 15 residues. Trimming removed 7 bases at V and 4 bases at J, with 17 bases between. From germline, CDR1 is SNHLY and CDR2 FYNNEI. The CDR3 region has the DNA TGTGCCAGCAACTTACAGGGTAGGAGTAATCAGCCCCAGCATTTT. Translation gives CASNLQGRSNQPQHF.

The J gene is TRBJ2-1, the V gene TRBV5-5; D perhaps matches TRBD1 (5 bases). The CDR3 is 14 amino acids. V was clipped by 1 base and J by 6 bases, with 11 bases between them. The germline V gene encodes CDR1 SGHKS and CDR2 YYEKEE (reference sequence). CDR3 bases: TGTGCCAGCAGCTTGAGGCAGGGCCCCAATGAGCAGTTCTTC. It translates to CASSLRQGPNEQFF.

CDR3 sequence: CASSLTGAGPYSPLHF. The CDR3 region has the DNA TGTGCCAGCAGTTTAACAGGGGCCGGGCCCTATTCACCCCTCCACTTT. The chain is built from TRBV28 and TRBJ1-6; 7 nucleotides align to TRBD1. The CDR3 contains 16 residues. Germline V CDR1 and CDR2: MDHEN, SYDVKM. The V and J ends lost 2 bases and 8 bases, in that order; junction bases with no gene match: 9. The whole variable domain, filled in from reference TRBV28 and TRBJ1-6, reads DVKVTQSSRYLVKRTGEKVFLECVQDMDHENMFWYRQDPGLGLRLIYFSYDVKMKEKGDIPEGYSVSREKKERFSLILESASTNQTSMYLCASSLTGAGPYSPLHFGNGTRLTVT.

The chain is built from TRBV3-1 (or the pseudogene TRBV3-2) and TRBJ2-7; 7 bases map to TRBD1. The length of the CDR3 is 14 residues. CDR1 and CDR2 (germline): LGHDT, YNNKEL (reference sequence). With 4 bases clipped from V and 3 bases from J, the junction kept 6 bases outside the gene matches. Here the CDR3 reads CASSPGGSLYEQYF. In nucleotides, the CDR3 is TGTGCCAGCAGCCCAGGGGGATCCCTCTACGAGCAGTACTTC.

The V call is TRBV27, the J call TRBJ2-2; either TRBD1 or TRBD2 may fit D (5 bases each). CDR1 is MNHEY, CDR2 SMNVEV, per germline (reference sequence). CDR3 length: 16 residues. Trimming took 5 bases from V and 3 from J, leaving 16 bases between them. The CDR3 sequence is CASSPLGGSYTGELFF. The CDR3 region has the DNA TGTGCCAGCAGTCCCCTTGGGGGATCATACACCGGGGAGCTGTTTTTT.

This chain joins TRBV3-1 (or the pseudogene TRBV3-2) and TRBJ2-7; 7 bases match TRBD1. This CDR3 comprises 14 residues. The ends lost 4 bases at V and 3 bases at J; junction bases unmatched: 6. CDR1 and CDR2 (germline): LGHDT, YNNKEL (reference sequence). CDR3 bases: TGTGCCAGCAGCCGCGGACAGGAGCGCTACGAGCAGTACTTC. This translates into CASSRGQERYEQYF.

The chain links TRBV7-2 to TRBJ1-1, with D uncertain. V was clipped by 5 bases and J by 1 base, with 11 bases between them. Germline V gives CDR1 SGHTA, CDR2 FQGNSA. The CDR3 contains 14 residues. CDR3 nucleotide sequence: TGTGCCAGCAGCATAGGCCTGGGGAACACTGAAGCTTTCTTT. Its protein product is CASSIGLGNTEAFF.